This T cell receptor (beta chain) was identified in a study of T cell clonotyping in hematopoietic cell transplantation. Study conclusions and caveats: CD4 and CD8 repertoire contributions could not be separated without sorting. Few recipient clonotypes overlapped donors; over 97% were de novo at given depth. Broader posttransplant TCR repertoire diversity was predicted by graft donor and pretransplant recipient Inverse Simpson Index values.

The data were produced by immunoSEQ multiplex PCR, yet TCRdb's version contains in-frame clones alone and is incomplete. Counted here are about 10,000 clones, 75% to 90% occurring once; the ten biggest clones make up less than 20%. Remarks on this clone: The antigen remains undetermined.

V lost 3 bases to trimming and J lost 4 bases; unmatched junction nucleotides: 6. The length of the CDR3 is 15 residues. CDR1 SNHLY and CDR2 FYNNEI come from the germline V gene. Here the sequenced sample was PBMCs, taken 100 days after allogeneic stem cell transplant. The TCR originated in a female patient aged 60 or older who had an allogeneic stem cell transplant from an unrelated donor, so the T cells may come from the graft donor. Some clones in this sample may be carry-over from other donors' samples. The chain uses TRBV2 and TRBJ2-1; TRBD2 agrees at 7 bases. DNA for the CDR3: TGTGCCAGCAGTGAGAGGGCGGGAGCTTACAATGAGCAGTTCTTC. It is translated as CASSERAGAYNEQFF. The full variable domain, completed using reference TRBV2 and TRBJ2-1, is EPEVTQTPSHQVTQMGQEVILRCVPISNHLYFYWYRQILGQKVEFLVSFYNNEISEKSEIFDDQFSVERPDGSNFTLKIRSTKLEDSAMYFCASSERAGAYNEQFFGPGTRLTVL.